These 27 T cell receptor beta chains came from one sample sequenced in a study of blood T cell repertoires in COVID-19. Sequenced by immunoSEQ multiplex PCR; TCRdb stores in-frame clones only, minus some. The sample shows some 150,000 clones, roughly 89% of them seen only once. The sample taken for sequencing was peripheral blood. All receptors derive from a woman between 45 and 65 years old with active or convalescent COVID-19.

The rearrangement links TRBV3-1 (or the pseudogene TRBV3-2) to TRBJ1-1; no firm D call. V lost 1 base and J lost 1, with 4 bases in between. This CDR3 is built from 13 residues. Germline CDR1 and CDR2: LGHDT and YNNKEL (reference sequence). CDR3 region: CASSQVGNTEAFF. The DNA for the CDR3 is TGTGCCAGCAGCCAAGTCGGGAACACTGAAGCTTTCTTT.

This rearrangement joins TRBV6-1 to TRBJ1-6; 8 positions match TRBD1. V lost 4 bases, J lost 0 bases, and 8 bases stayed unmatched. From germline, CDR1 is MNHNS and CDR2 SASEGT. CDR3 length: 18 amino acids. The DNA for the CDR3 is TGTGCCAGCAGTGGTGGGACAGGCGATTACTCCTATAATTCACCCCTCCACTTT. It translates to CASSGGTGDYSYNSPLHF.

This clone is a singleton in its sample. This sequence joins TRBV18 and TRBJ2-3; 10 bases are shared with TRBD1. Germline V gene data show CDR1 as KGHSH and CDR2 as LQKENI. Trimming cost V 8 bases and J 3 bases; bases outside gene matches: 2. There are 13 residues in the CDR3. The CDR3 coding sequence is TGTGCCAGCCGGGACAGGGGAACAGATACGCAGTATTTT. It translates to CASRDRGTDTQYF.

CDR3 nucleotides: TGTGCCAGCAGTACCCGGGGGTACAATGAGCAGTTCTTC. Translation gives CASSTRGYNEQFF. V and J are TRBV6-5 and TRBJ2-1, with D perhaps TRBD2 (6 bases). This CDR3 contains 13 residues. The V end was cut by 5 bases, the J end by 4 bases, with 9 bases between. Germline V gives CDR1 MNHEY, CDR2 SVGAGI.

The chain is built from TRBV5-5 and TRBJ1-2, with unresolved D. CDR1 is SGHKS, CDR2 YYEKEE, per germline (reference sequence). V was clipped by 0 bases and J by 0 bases, with 15 bases between them. CDR3 length: 17 amino acids. The CDR3 DNA reads as TGTGCCAGCAGCTTGGATGAGGCCAGCCCTCCTAACTATGGCTACACCTTC. Translated: CASSLDEASPPNYGYTF.

The V call is TRBV15, the J call TRBJ2-7; 11 bases fit TRBD2. Per the germline V gene, CDR1 is LNHNV and CDR2 is YYDKDF (reference sequence). CDR3 length equals 17 residues. Germline trimming cut 0 bases from V and 4 bases from J; bases unmatched to any gene: 8. CDR3 sequence reads: CATSRDRYTSGRYEQYF. The CDR3 DNA sequence: TGTGCCACCAGCAGAGATCGATACACTAGCGGGAGATACGAGCAGTACTTC.

The chain has TRBV7-9 and TRBJ2-5; TRBD2 is a possible D gene (6 bases). This CDR3 contains 13 residues. V was cut by 5 bases and J by 0 bases, with 7 bases left in between. Germline lookup yields CDR1 SEHNR and CDR2 FQNEAQ (reference sequence). CDR3 nucleotides: TGTGCCAGCAGCCGGGGGTACCAAGAGACCCAGTACTTC. Protein sequence: CASSRGYQETQYF.

V usage is TRBV28 and J usage is TRBJ2-5; a weak D match, TRBD2 (6 bases). V lost 6 bases to trimming and J lost 2 bases, with 16 bases between them. This CDR3 contains 15 residues. Germline CDR1 is MDHEN and CDR2 is SYDVKM. CDR3 residues: CASSFQGRQQETQYF. DNA for the CDR3: TGTGCCAGCAGCTTTCAAGGGAGGCAACAAGAGACCCAGTACTTC.

The V call is TRBV4-2, the J call TRBJ1-2, with a possible D match to TRBD1 (5 bases). V dropped 1 base and J dropped 1 base, with 16 bases sitting between them. The CDR3 totals 17 residues. Germline CDR1 reads LGHNA; CDR2 reads YNFKEQ. CDR3 amino acids: CASSQVERGRINYGYTF. DNA for the CDR3: TGTGCCAGCAGCCAAGTAGAGCGGGGCAGAATTAACTATGGCTACACCTTC.

The genes are TRBV5-4 and TRBJ1-6, with 8 positions matching TRBD1. V shed 4 bases, J shed 8 bases, and the junction held 11 bases outside the gene matches. This CDR3 is 16 amino acids long. Germline loops: CDR1 SGHNT, CDR2 YYREEE (reference sequence). CDR3 sequence reads: CASSRRGQGADSPLHF. CDR3 in DNA: TGTGCCAGCAGCCGCCGCGGACAGGGCGCGGATTCACCCCTCCACTTT.

The V call is TRBV7-9, the J call TRBJ1-1; weak D call: TRBD1 (5 bases). This CDR3 spans 14 amino acids. CDR1 and CDR2 from the germline V gene are SEHNR and FQNEAQ (reference sequence). Between the trimmed V and J ends, which lost 0 bases and 7 bases, there was a span of 12 bases. The CDR3 here is CASSLAGGGFEAFF. The CDR3, as DNA: TGTGCCAGCAGCTTAGCGGGGGGAGGCTTTGAAGCTTTCTTT.

This chain uses TRBV2 with TRBJ1-2; the D gene is possibly TRBD1 (6 bases). The CDR3 is made up of 13 amino acids. Germline V gives CDR1 SNHLY, CDR2 FYNNEI. Trimming pared 11 bases from V and 4 bases from J, leaving 17 bases between. DNA of the CDR3: TGTGCCGGCCGGGACACGTTTTTCTATGGCTACACCTTC. Protein product: CAGRDTFFYGYTF. Supplemented by reference TRBV2 and TRBJ1-2, the full variable domain reads EPEVTQTPSHQVTQMGQEVILRCVPISNHLYFYWYRQILGQKVEFLVSFYNNEISEKSEIFDDQFSVERPDGSNFTLKIRSTKLEDSAMYFCAGRDTFFYGYTFGSGTRLTVV.

The rearrangement links TRBV24-1 to TRBJ2-2; 7 bases are shared with TRBD2. The V and J ends lost 3 bases and 4 bases, in that order; junction bases with no gene match: 4. The CDR3 loop spans 15 amino acids. CDR1 and CDR2 from the germline V gene are KGHDR and SFDVKD. Here the CDR3 reads CATSDRGVGTGELFF. CDR3 coding DNA: TGTGCCACCAGTGATCGGGGGGTCGGCACCGGGGAGCTGTTTTTT.

The J gene is TRBJ2-7, the V gene TRBV19, with 9 bases fitting TRBD2. The V and J ends lost 3 bases and 4 bases, in that order; junction bases with no gene match: 7. CDR3 length: 15 residues. Per germline, CDR1 LNHDA and CDR2 SQIVND (reference sequence). The CDR3 DNA is TGTGCCAGTAGTATTGGGGCTAGCGGGAAATACGAGCAGTACTTC. Amino acid sequence: CASSIGASGKYEQYF.

On this clone itself: Other nucleotide sequences in the sample specify the same CDR3. This chain joins TRBV28 and TRBJ2-7, with 11 bases that match TRBD1. The CDR3 loop spans 14 amino acids. V was clipped by 7 bases and J by 2 bases; unmatched bases: 4. In germline, CDR1 is MDHEN, CDR2 SYDVKM. In nucleotides, the CDR3 is TGTGCCAGCAAACGGACAGGGGGCACCTACGAGCAGTACTTC. This encodes CASKRTGGTYEQYF.

The rearrangement joins TRBV6-2 or TRBV6-3 to TRBJ2-2, with TRBD1 as a possible D gene (5 bases). Germline V lookup: CDR1 MNHEY, CDR2 SVGEGT. The CDR3 has 17 amino acids. Trimming removed 5 bases from V and 2 bases from J, with 18 bases in between. DNA of the CDR3: TGTGCCAGCAGTCCACCTCCCAGGGTTTCCAACACCGGGGAGCTGTTTTTT. The encoded protein is CASSPPPRVSNTGELFF.

This chain links TRBV9 with TRBJ1-6; D gene uncertain. V lost 0 bases to trimming and J lost 0 bases, with 10 bases between them. The CDR3 contains 17 residues. From germline, CDR1 is SGDLS and CDR2 YYNGEE. The CDR3 DNA sequence: TGTGCCAGCAGCGTAGGATCCGGTAGCTCCTATAATTCACCCCTCCACTTT. Protein sequence: CASSVGSGSSYNSPLHF.

The rearrangement joins TRBV4-3 to TRBJ1-2, with 10 bases matching TRBD1. V shed 3 bases, J shed 8 bases, and the junction held 9 bases outside the gene matches. CDR1 and CDR2 from the germline V gene are LGHNA and YSLEER. The CDR3 extends over 15 amino acids. CDR3 in amino acids: CASSQDGQGVVGYTF. The CDR3 nucleotides read TGCGCCAGCAGCCAGGATGGACAGGGGGTCGTCGGCTACACCTTC.

This clone was seen once. The gene calls are TRBV3-1 (or the pseudogene TRBV3-2) and TRBJ2-1; D might be TRBD1 (6 bases). With 3 bases removed from V and 7 bases from J, the gap between germline ends came to 19 bases. The CDR3 length is 16 residues. In germline, CDR1 is LGHDT, CDR2 YNNKEL (reference sequence). In DNA, the CDR3 is TGTGCCAGCAGCCAGGCCGGGACATGGAGAACGAATGAGCAGTTCTTC. Translation gives CASSQAGTWRTNEQFF.

This clone was counted once. The chain is built from TRBV4-3 and TRBJ1-1; 7 bases are a match to TRBD1. CDR1 and CDR2 (germline): LGHNA, YSLEER. The V segment lost 0 bases and the J segment 4 bases; nucleotides outside the gene matches: 5. The CDR3 spans 15 residues. The DNA for the CDR3 is TGCGCCAGCAGCCAAGAAGGGGCAGGGGGCACTGAAGCTTTCTTT. Its protein is CASSQEGAGGTEAFF.

In nucleotides, the CDR3 is TGTGCCAGCAGCCCACAGGGCGGGAGGAACACCGGGGAGCTGTTTTTT. Protein: CASSPQGGRNTGELFF. V usage is TRBV7-2 and J usage is TRBJ2-2, with D possibly matching TRBD2 (7 bases). Trimming pared 5 bases from V and 1 base from J, leaving 14 bases between. Germline values: CDR1 SGHTA, CDR2 FQGNSA. The CDR3 runs 16 residues.

V usage is TRBV28 and J usage is TRBJ2-3, with TRBD2 matching over 12 bases. The V gene end was trimmed by 7 bases and the J gene end by 2 bases; junction bases not matched to a gene: 10. Germline V lookup: CDR1 MDHEN, CDR2 SYDVKM. The CDR3 runs to 17 residues. This CDR3 is CASTGTSGLGTTDTQYF. DNA for the CDR3: TGTGCCAGCACCGGGACTAGCGGGTTAGGGACCACAGATACGCAGTATTTT.

The chain combines TRBV29-1 with TRBJ2-3, with D possibly being TRBD1 (6 bases). CDR1 and CDR2 from the germline V gene are SQVTM and ANQGSEA. The CDR3 has 13 amino acids. Trimming took off 4 bases at V and 1 base at J, with 9 bases between the two ends. The DNA for the CDR3 is TGCAGCGTTGGTGAGGGGGGCACAGATACGCAGTATTTT. Protein: CSVGEGGTDTQYF.

V gene TRBV30 combines with J gene TRBJ1-1; D not resolved. Trimming pared 0 bases from V and 5 bases from J, leaving 16 bases between. There are 15 residues in the CDR3. The germline gives CDR1 GTSNPN, CDR2 SVGIG (reference sequence). Written as DNA, the CDR3 is TGTGCCTGGAGTGTATTAGGTGGGTCGGGAACTGAAGCTTTCTTT. As protein: CAWSVLGGSGTEAFF.

The table lists this clone with a few counts. The chain joins TRBV2 to TRBJ2-1; 13 bases match TRBD2. CDR3 length equals 13 residues. Trimming removed 7 bases from V and 12 bases from J; junction bases left unmatched: 6. Germline V CDR1 and CDR2: SNHLY, FYNNEI. CDR3 sequence: CASIGLAGVSQFF. CDR3 DNA: TGTGCCAGCATCGGACTAGCGGGAGTATCGCAGTTCTTC.

The chain is built from TRBV18 and TRBJ1-2, with TRBD1 matching over 8 bases. The germline CDR1 and CDR2 sequences are KGHSH and LQKENI. This CDR3 region has 15 residues. V shed 3 bases and J 0 bases; nucleotides not matched to a gene: 3. This CDR3 is CASSPTGQANYGYTF. The CDR3 DNA follows: TGTGCCAGCTCACCGACGGGACAGGCTAACTATGGCTACACCTTC.

This chain joins TRBV6-2 or TRBV6-3 and TRBJ2-7, with D perhaps TRBD1 (5 bases). The germline V gene has CDR1 MNHEY and CDR2 SVGEGT. Trimming left V 2 bases short and J 2 bases short, with 10 bases between. This CDR3 region has 14 residues. The CDR3 sequence: CASSYRGTTYEQYF. CDR3 coding DNA: TGTGCCAGCAGTTACAGGGGTACAACCTACGAGCAGTACTTC.